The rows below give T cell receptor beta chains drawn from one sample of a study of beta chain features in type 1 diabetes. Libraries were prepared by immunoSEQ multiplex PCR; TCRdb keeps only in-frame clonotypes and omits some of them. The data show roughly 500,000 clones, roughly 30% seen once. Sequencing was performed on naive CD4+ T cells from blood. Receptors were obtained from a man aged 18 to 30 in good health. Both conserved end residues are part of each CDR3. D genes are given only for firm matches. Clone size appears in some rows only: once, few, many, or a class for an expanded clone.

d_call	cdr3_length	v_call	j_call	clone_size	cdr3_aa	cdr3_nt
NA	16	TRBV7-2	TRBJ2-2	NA	CASSSGSQAYTGELFF	TGTGCCAGCAGCTCAGGTTCGCAGGCTTACACCGGGGAGCTGTTTTTT
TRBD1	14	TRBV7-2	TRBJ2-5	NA	CASRVGGSGETQYF	TGTGCCAGCAGAGTAGGGGGCTCGGGAGAGACCCAGTACTTC
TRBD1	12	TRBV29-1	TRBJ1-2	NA	CSVGDRAYGYTF	TGCAGCGTTGGGGACAGGGCCTATGGCTACACCTTC
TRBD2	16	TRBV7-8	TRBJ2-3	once	CASSSRSGRITDTQYF	TGTGCCAGCAGCAGTCGTAGCGGGAGGATCACAGATACGCAGTATTTT
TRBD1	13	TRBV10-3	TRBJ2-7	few	CAIRETGSYEQYF	TGTGCCATCAGGGAGACAGGGTCCTACGAGCAGTACTTC
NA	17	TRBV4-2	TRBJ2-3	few	CASSQDLSGKAADTQYF	TGTGCCAGCAGCCAAGATCTCTCGGGGAAGGCCGCAGATACGCAGTATTTT
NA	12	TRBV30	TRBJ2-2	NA	CAWSYRIGELFF	TGTGCCTGGAGTTACAGGATCGGGGAGCTGTTTTTT
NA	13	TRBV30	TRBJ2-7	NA	CARMDETDYEQYF	TGTGCCCGGATGGACGAAACAGACTACGAGCAGTACTTC
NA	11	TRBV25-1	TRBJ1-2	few	CASSARDGYTF	TGTGCCAGCAGTGCTAGGGACGGCTACACCTTC
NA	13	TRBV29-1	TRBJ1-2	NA	CMPGVPQDYGYTF	TGCATGCCAGGGGTTCCTCAAGACTATGGCTACACCTTC
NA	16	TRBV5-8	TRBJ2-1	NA	CASSPVSAREWNEQFF	TGTGCCAGCAGCCCCGTGAGCGCCCGGGAGTGGAATGAGCAGTTCTTC
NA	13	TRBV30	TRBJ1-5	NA	CAWSDRSKQPQHF	TGTGCCTGGAGTGACCGAAGTAAGCAGCCCCAGCATTTT
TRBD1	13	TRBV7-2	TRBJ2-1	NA	CASSTTGGNEQFF	TGTGCCAGCAGCACCACAGGGGGGAATGAGCAGTTCTTC
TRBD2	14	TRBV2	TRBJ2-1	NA	CASSGTSGYNEQFF	TGTGCCAGCAGCGGGACTAGCGGATACAATGAGCAGTTCTTC
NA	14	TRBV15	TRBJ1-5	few	CATSRQGSNQPQHF	TGTGCCACCAGCAGACAGGGCAGCAATCAGCCCCAGCATTTT
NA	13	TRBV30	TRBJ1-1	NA	CAWKTHANTEAFF	TGTGCCTGGAAAACCCACGCGAACACTGAAGCTTTCTTT
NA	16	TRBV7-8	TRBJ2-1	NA	CASSLAPGGPGDEQFF	TGTGCCAGCAGCTTAGCCCCGGGTGGCCCTGGGGATGAGCAGTTCTTC
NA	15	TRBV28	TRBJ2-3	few	CASSTTGFGPNTQYF	TGTGCCAGCAGTACAACAGGTTTTGGCCCCAATACGCAGTATTTT
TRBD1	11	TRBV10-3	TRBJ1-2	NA	CAISGGQFYTF	TGTGCCATCAGCGGGGGACAGTTCTACACCTTC
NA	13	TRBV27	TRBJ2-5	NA	CASSLVGAETQYF	TGTGCCAGCAGTTTAGTTGGGGCAGAGACCCAGTACTTC
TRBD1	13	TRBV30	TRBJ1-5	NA	CAWDRGLLQPQHF	TGTGCCTGGGACAGGGGGCTTCTTCAGCCCCAGCATTTT
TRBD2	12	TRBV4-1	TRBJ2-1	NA	CASSGRADEQFF	TGCGCCAGTAGCGGGAGGGCCGATGAGCAGTTCTTC
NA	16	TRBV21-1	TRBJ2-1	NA	CASSKVLGGRYCEQFF	TGTGCCAGCAGCAAAGTGCTGGGAGGCAGATATTGTGAGCAGTTCTTC
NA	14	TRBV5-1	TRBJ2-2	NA	CASSFRTNTGELFF	TGCGCCAGCAGCTTTAGAACTAACACCGGGGAGCTGTTTTTT
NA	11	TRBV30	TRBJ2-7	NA	CAWSVGGKQYF	TGTGCCTGGAGTGTAGGGGGTAAGCAGTACTTC
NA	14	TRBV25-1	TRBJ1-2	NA	CASSEWQGDYGYTF	TGTGCCAGCAGTGAGTGGCAGGGCGACTATGGCTACACCTTC
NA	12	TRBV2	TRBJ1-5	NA	CASSPNWGPQHF	TGTGCCAGCAGCCCCAACTGGGGGCCCCAGCATTTT
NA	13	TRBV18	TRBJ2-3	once	CASSPGTSDTQYF	TGTGCCAGCTCACCAGGAACTAGCGATACGCAGTATTTT